This TCR beta chain was obtained from a study of blood T cell repertoires in COVID-19 (dated by TCRdb to the early 2020s). Study-level background: Samples from collaborators originated in the United States, Italy and Spain and spanned both the acute and convalescent phases of COVID-19. The material from the prospective study consisted of cDNA or gDNA derived from T cells, B-cell-depleted T cells, or PBMCs. The dataset comprised deeply sampled blood TCRbeta repertoires from subjects exposed to, actively infected with, or recovered from COVID-19. The repertoires were released in a freely available public database intended as a resource for research on the immune response to SARS-CoV-2. Samples came from the ongoing ImmuneRACE study (first 160 participants) plus 1,254 subjects from 6 global collaborators. Nearly every sample came with metadata listing a de-identified subject ID, COVID-19 status, age in years and sex. Where available, HLA class I and class II types were obtained from metadata supplied by the sample provider rather than from assay-based typing.

The germline V gene provides CDR1 MNHEY and CDR2 SVGAGI. From cysteine to phenylalanine, the CDR3 is 15 amino acids long. The only DNA kept is the CDR3, 45 bases in frame from the first base. Trimming removed 1 base from V and 0 bases from J, leaving 7 bases between the germline ends. A second Seattle source provided samples from volunteer blood donors who had recovered from COVID-19. Collaborating institutions collected whole blood in K2EDTA tubes following their own protocols. For TCRbeta analysis, collaborators shipped samples as frozen whole blood, isolated PBMCs, or DNA extracted from either of those sample types. Notes on this clone: It has no known antigen specificity. Base qualities are not recorded, but no much larger clone differs from it by a single base. The same CDR3 is also encoded by other DNA sequences in this sample.

The full study reports these points: The quantity of clinical and demographic metadata differed by source and by participant and was supplied without curation.

The immunoSEQ Assay, a bias-controlled multiplex PCR, was used to amplify TCRbeta CDR3 regions from genomic DNA. Processing in the source paper ran as follows. The number of nucleated cells in each sample was estimated from the amplification of reference gene primers within the assay. To quantify the absolute abundance of each unique TCRbeta CDR3 rearrangement, sequence reads were collapsed and filtered. For each sample, productive Simpson clonality was calculated by taking the square root of Simpson's diversity index across productive rearrangements. TCRdb took over this immuneACCESS table, retaining in-frame rearrangements with V and J assigned. Such tables are incomplete; in checked studies, under half of the missing clones stem from an unresolved V gene, and the remainder is unexplained. V, J and clone size are taken as reported in that table, and D and trimming were inferred from the DNA itself. Across this sample there are approximately 150,000 clones, with about nine tenths seen only once. Roughly 37% of the sample is in the top ten clones.

The V and J segments used are TRBV6-5 and TRBJ1-3; no D gene is confidently identified. Sequencing used peripheral blood. The origin of this receptor is a man in his fifties who had recovered from COVID-19. The CDR3 region reads CASSYLRSSGNTIYF. The nucleotides are TGTGCCAGCAGTTACTTGCGGAGCTCTGGAAACACCATATATTTT.